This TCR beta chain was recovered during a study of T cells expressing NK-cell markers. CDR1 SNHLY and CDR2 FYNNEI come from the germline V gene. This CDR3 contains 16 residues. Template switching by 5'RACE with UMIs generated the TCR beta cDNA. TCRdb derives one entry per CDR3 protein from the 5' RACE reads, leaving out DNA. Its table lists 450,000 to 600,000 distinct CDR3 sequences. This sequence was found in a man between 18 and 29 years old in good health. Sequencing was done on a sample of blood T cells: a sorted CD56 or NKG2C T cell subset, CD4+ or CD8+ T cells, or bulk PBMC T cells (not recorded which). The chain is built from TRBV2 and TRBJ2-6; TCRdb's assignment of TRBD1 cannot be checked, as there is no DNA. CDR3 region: CASGPYRGRTTGVLTF.